One and the same sample provided the 7 T cell receptor beta chains below, sequenced in a study of blood T cells in healthy people across ages. Next came a second PCR, run for about 6 to 12 cycles, which used a sample-barcoded 5' primer along with a J-beta primer mix. Via MiXCR, TCRdb re-called the 5' RACE reads, giving one row per CDR3 protein. Among roughly 1,800,000 distinct CDR3 sequences listed, around 50% were seen once. The specimen was blood. Receptors were obtained from a woman in her thirties or forties in good health.

This chain joins TRBV20-1 and TRBJ2-3; TRBD1 might be the D (6 bases). Between the trimmed V and J ends, which lost 2 bases and 1 base, there was a span of 10 bases. This CDR3 region has 14 residues. Germline CDR1 is DFQATT and CDR2 is SNEGSKA (reference sequence). This CDR3 reads CSARQGIGTDTQYF. The CDR3 nucleotides are TGCAGTGCTAGACAGGGGATCGGCACAGATACGCAGTATTTT.

This clonotype came up a few times. This chain joins TRBV10-3 and TRBJ2-5; weak D call: TRBD1 (5 bases). Germline values: CDR1 ENHRY, CDR2 SYGVKD. V lost 6 bases to trimming and J lost 1 base, with 12 bases between them. This CDR3 has 14 residues. The CDR3 region is CAISPDRGQETQYF. The CDR3 DNA is TGTGCCATCAGCCCCGACAGAGGCCAAGAGACCCAGTACTTC.

V usage is TRBV3-1 and J usage is TRBJ1-2; D is ambiguous. The V end was cut by 0 bases, the J end by 8 bases, with 10 bases between. Looked up from germline, CDR1 is LGHDT and CDR2 is YNNKEL (reference sequence). The CDR3 extends over 13 amino acids. The CDR3, as DNA: TGTGCCAGCAGCCAAGAGAGGCTTGGGGGCTACACCTTC. Its protein product is CASSQERLGGYTF.

This chain links TRBV4-2 with TRBJ2-1, with TRBD1 as a possible D gene (6 bases). V shed 0 bases and J shed 8 bases, with 11 bases lying between them. The CDR3 is 14 amino acids. Germline V CDR1 and CDR2: LGHNA, YNFKEQ. The CDR3: CASSQDRYRDEQFF. CDR3 bases: TGTGCCAGCAGCCAAGATAGATACAGGGATGAGCAGTTCTTC.

The rearrangement links TRBV11-2 to TRBJ2-5, with TRBD2 identical over 8 bases. Germline V lookup: CDR1 SGHAT, CDR2 FQNNGV. The CDR3 sequence is 13 residues long. V dropped 5 bases and J dropped 6; count of bases not matched to a gene: 5. CDR3 protein: CASSQGLEQTQYF. CDR3 DNA sequence: TGTGCCAGCAGCCAGGGACTAGAGCAGACCCAGTACTTC.

This clonotype has more than one count but fewer than ten. The chain recombines TRBV28 with TRBJ2-1; D may match TRBD1 or TRBD2 (5 bases each). With 6 bases removed from V and 2 bases from J, the gap between germline ends came to 17 bases. CDR3 length equals 16 residues. Germline CDR1 MDHEN, CDR2 SYDVKM. The CDR3: CASRPGTALTYNEQFF. CDR3 bases: TGTGCCAGCAGGCCAGGGACCGCGTTAACCTACAATGAGCAGTTCTTC.

V gene TRBV7-2 combines with J gene TRBJ2-5; 7 bases match TRBD2. CDR3 size: 17 residues. The V gene's germline CDR1 is SGHTA and CDR2 FQGNSA. Germline trimming cut 0 bases from V and 2 bases from J; bases unmatched to any gene: 9. CDR3 amino acids: CASSLARGGGLQETQYF. CDR3 coding DNA: TGTGCCAGCAGCTTAGCGAGGGGCGGGGGTTTACAAGAGACCCAGTACTTC.